This TCR beta chain emerged from a study of beta chain features in type 1 diabetes. On the study more broadly: Sorted cells numbering 95 million to 110 million were examined across all samples. Whole-study findings and limits: The study found that naive, central memory and Treg TCRB repertoires appeared more similar in patients than in healthy donors. Here, the possible influence of HLA type (on TCRB rearrangement) remained unresolved. All four CD4+ subsets of Type 1 diabetes patients contained TCRB CDR3s that were moderately but significantly shorter.

Donors underwent one heparinised blood draw, 100 to 150 mL on average. All of the isolated RNA was reverse transcribed, so expressed TCRB transcripts were sequenced. Clones were read by immunoSEQ multiplex PCR, and TCRdb kept only the in-frame ones, dropping some. In the table there are a few hundred thousand clones, 15% to 20% of which are singletons. Germline CDR1 and CDR2: SQVTM and ANQGSEA. V dropped 7 bases and J dropped 6 bases, with 15 bases sitting between them. The CDR3 is 12 amino acids. This clone has a handful of counts. The antigen is not known. Sample: naive CD4+ T cells from blood. The TCR was taken from a man younger than 45 with type 1 diabetes. The chain employs TRBV29-1 and TRBJ2-5; D is unresolved. CDR3 in amino acids: CSASPVAQTQYF. DNA for the CDR3: TGCAGCGCCTCCCCAGTAGCCCAGACCCAGTACTTC.